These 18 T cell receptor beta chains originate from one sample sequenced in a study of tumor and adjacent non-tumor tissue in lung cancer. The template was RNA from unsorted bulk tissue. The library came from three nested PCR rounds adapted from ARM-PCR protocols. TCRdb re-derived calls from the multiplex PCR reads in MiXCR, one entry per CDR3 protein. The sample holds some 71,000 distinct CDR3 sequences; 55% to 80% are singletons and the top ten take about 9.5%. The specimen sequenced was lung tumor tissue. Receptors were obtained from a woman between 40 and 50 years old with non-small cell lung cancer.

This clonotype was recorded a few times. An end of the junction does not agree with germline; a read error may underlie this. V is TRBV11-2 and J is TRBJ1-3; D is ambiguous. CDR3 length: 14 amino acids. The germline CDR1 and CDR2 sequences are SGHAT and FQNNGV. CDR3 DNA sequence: TGTACCAGCAACCCCCTGGGCTCCGGAAACACCATATATTTT. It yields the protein CTSNPLGSGNTIYF.

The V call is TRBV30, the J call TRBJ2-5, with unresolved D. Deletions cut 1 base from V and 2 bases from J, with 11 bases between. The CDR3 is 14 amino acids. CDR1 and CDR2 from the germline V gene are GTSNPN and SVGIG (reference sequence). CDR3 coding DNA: TGTGCCTGGAGTGGGGGATGGCGACAAGAGACCCAGTACTTC. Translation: CAWSGGWRQETQYF.

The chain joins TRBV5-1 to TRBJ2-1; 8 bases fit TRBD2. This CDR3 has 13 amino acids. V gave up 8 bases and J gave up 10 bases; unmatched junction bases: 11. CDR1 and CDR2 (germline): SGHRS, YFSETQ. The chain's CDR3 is CARSSGSREEQFF. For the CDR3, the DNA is TGCGCCAGGAGCAGCGGGAGTAGGGAAGAGCAGTTCTTC. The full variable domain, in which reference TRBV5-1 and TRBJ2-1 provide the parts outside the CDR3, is KAGVTQTPRYLIKTRGQQVTLSCSPISGHRSVSWYQQTPGQGLQFLFEYFSETQRNKGNFPGRFSGRQFSNSRSEMNVSTLELGDSALYLCARSSGSREEQFFGPGTRLTVL.

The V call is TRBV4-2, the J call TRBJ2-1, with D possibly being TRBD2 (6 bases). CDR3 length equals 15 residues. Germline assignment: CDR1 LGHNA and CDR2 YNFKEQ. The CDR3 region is CTSSLEAQNYNEQFF. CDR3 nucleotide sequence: TGTACTAGCAGCCTTGAGGCCCAAAATTACAATGAGCAGTTCTTC.

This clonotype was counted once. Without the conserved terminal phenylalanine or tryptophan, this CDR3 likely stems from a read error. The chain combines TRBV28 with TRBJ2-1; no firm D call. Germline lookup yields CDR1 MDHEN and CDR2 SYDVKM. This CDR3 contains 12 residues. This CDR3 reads CASRMPLNGQFY. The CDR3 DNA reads TGTGCCAGCAGAATGCCCCTCAATGGGCAGTTCTAC.

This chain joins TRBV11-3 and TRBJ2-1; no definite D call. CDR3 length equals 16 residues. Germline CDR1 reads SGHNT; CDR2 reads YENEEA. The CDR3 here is CVNGPRPRSSYNEQFF. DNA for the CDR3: TGTGTCAACGGCCCAAGACCTAGGAGCTCCTACAATGAGCAGTTCTTC.

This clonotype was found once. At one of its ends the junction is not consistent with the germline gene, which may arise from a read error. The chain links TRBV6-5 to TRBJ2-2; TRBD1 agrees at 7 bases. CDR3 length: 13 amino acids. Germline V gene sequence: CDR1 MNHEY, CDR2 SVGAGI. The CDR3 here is CASSFKTPGGLFF. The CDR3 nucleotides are TGTGCCAGCAGCTTTAAGACACCAGGGGGGCTGTTTTTT.

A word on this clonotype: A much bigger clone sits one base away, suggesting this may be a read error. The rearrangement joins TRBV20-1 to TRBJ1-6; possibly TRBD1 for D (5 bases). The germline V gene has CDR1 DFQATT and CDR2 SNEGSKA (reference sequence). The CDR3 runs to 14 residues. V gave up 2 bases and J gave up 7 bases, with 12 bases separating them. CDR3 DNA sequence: TGCAGTGCTAGACATGGGACCTTAAATTCACCCCTCCACTTT. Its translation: CSARHGTLNSPLHF.

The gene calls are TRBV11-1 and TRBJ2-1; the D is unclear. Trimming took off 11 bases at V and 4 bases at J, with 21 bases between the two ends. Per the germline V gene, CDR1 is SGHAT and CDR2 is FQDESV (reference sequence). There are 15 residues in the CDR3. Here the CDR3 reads CARTLWVLDYNEQFF. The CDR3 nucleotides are TGTGCCCGCACCTTATGGGTGCTAGATTACAATGAGCAGTTCTTC.

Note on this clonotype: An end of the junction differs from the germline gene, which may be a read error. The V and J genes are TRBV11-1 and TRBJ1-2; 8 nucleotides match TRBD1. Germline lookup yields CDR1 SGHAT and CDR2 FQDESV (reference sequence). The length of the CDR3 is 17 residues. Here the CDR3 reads CASSRYSGTGINYGCIF. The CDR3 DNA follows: TGTGCCAGCAGCCGATACTCCGGGACAGGTATCAACTATGGCTGCATCTTT.

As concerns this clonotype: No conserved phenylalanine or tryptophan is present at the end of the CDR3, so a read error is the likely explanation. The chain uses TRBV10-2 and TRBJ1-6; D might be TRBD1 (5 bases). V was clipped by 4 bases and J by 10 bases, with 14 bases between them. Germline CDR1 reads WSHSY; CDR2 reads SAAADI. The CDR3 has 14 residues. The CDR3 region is CASSGGPGKSPLHT. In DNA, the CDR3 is TGCGCCAGCAGTGGGGGCCCGGGGAAATCACCCCTCCACACT.

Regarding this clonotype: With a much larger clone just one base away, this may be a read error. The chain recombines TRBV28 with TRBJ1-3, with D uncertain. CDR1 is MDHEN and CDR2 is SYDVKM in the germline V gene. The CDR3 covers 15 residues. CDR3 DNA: TGTACCAGCAGTTCCCGGAATCGGGTTGGAAACACCATATATTTT. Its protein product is CTSSSRNRVGNTIYF.

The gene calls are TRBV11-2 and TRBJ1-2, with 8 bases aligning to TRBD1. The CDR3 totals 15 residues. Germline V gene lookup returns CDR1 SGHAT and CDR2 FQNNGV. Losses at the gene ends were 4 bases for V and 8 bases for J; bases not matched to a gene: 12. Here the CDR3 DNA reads TGTGCCAGCAGCTACGGGACAGGTTTGTGTAGCGGCTACACCTTC. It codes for CASSYGTGLCSGYTF.

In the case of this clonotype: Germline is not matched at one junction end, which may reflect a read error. The DNA of the CDR3 is TGTGCCAACAGTTTCGGAACTAGAGAGCAGTACTTC. This gives the protein CANSFGTREQYF. The chain is built from TRBV12-3 or TRBV12-4 and TRBJ2-7; the D gene is possibly TRBD2 (5 bases). CDR3 length: 12 amino acids.

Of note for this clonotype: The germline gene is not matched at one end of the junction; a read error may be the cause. This CDR3 is CASNSAAEPGELSF. The DNA for the CDR3 is TGTGCCAGCAACTCCGCGGCCGAGCCCGGGGAGCTGTCTTTT. The chain is built from TRBV14 and TRBJ2-2; possible D gene TRBD2, 5 bases. The CDR3 has 14 residues. Per germline, CDR1 SGHDN and CDR2 FVKESK.

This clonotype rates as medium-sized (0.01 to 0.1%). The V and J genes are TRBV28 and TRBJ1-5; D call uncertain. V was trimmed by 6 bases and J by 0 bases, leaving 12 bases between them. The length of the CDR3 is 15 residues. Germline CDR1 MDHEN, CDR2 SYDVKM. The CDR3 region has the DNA TGTGCCAGCAGCCCAGACACCATTAGCAATCAGCCCCAGCATTTT. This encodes CASSPDTISNQPQHF.

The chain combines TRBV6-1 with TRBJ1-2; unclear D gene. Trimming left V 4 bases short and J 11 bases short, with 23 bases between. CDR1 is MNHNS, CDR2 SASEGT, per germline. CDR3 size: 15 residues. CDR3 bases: TGTGCCAGCAGTGGAGCGCGTGGGAATAACTATTGTTACACCTTC. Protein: CASSGARGNNYCYTF.

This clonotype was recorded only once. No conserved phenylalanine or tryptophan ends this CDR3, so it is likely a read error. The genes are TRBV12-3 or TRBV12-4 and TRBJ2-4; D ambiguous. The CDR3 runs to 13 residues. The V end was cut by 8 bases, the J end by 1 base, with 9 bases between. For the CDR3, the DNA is TGTGCCAGCTGTGGGAAGGCCAAAAACATTCAGTACATC. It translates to CASCGKAKNIQYI.